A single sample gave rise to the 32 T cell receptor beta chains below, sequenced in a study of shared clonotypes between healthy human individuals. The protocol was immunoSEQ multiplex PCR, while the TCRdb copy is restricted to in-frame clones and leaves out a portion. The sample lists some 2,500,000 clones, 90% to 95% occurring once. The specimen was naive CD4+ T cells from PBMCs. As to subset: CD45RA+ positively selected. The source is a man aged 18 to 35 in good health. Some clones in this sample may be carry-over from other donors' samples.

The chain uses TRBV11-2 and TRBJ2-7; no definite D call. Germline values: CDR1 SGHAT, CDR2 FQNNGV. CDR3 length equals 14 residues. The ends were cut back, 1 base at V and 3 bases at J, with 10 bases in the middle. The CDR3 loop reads CASSLGVRDYEQYF. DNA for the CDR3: TGTGCCAGCAGCTTAGGGGTCAGAGACTACGAGCAGTACTTC.

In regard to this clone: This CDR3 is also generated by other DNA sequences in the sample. CDR3 loop: CASSLVRDSPLHF. The CDR3 nucleotides are TGTGCCAGCAGCTTGGTCAGGGACTCACCCCTCCACTTT. The chain joins TRBV5-4 to TRBJ1-6, with D possibly TRBD1 on 5 matching bases. CDR3 size: 13 residues. The V gene's germline CDR1 is SGHNT and CDR2 YYREEE (reference sequence). V was clipped by 0 bases and J by 10 bases, with 8 bases between them. Together with reference TRBV5-4 and TRBJ1-6, the CDR3 gives the full variable domain: ETGVTQSPTHLIKTRGQQVTLRCSSQSGHNTVSWYQQALGQGPQFIFQYYREEENGRGNFPPRFSGLQFPNYSSELNVNALELDDSALYLCASSLVRDSPLHFGNGTRLTVT.

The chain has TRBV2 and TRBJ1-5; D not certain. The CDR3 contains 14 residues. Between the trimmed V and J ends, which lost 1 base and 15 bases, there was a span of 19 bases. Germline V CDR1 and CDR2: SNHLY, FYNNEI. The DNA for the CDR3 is TGTGCCAGCAGTGAAGGTGGCGCCGCAAGGGTCCCGCATTTT. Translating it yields CASSEGGAARVPHF.

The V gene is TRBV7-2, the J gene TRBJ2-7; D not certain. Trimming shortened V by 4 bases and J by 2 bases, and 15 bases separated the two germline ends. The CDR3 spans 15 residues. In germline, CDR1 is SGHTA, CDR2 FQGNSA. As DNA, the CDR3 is TGTGCCAGCAGCTATACTCGCGACGGTGCCTACGAGCAGTACTTC. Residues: CASSYTRDGAYEQYF.

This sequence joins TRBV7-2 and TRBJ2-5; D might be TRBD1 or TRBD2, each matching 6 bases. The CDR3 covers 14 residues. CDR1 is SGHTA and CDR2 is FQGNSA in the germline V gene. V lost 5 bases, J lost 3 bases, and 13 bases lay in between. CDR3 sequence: CASSQGRGKETQYF. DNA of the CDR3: TGTGCCAGCAGCCAGGGGCGGGGTAAAGAGACCCAGTACTTC.

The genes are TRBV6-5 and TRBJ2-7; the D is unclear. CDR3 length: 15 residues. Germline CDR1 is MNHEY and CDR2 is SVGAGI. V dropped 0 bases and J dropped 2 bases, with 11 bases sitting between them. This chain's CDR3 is CASSYSMAGPYEQYF. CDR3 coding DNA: TGTGCCAGCAGTTACTCGATGGCAGGCCCCTACGAGCAGTACTTC.

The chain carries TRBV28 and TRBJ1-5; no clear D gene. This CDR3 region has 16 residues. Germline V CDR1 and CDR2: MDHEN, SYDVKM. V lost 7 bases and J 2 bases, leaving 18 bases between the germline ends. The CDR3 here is CASTQLAWQGNQPQHF. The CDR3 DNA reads TGTGCCAGCACCCAACTGGCGTGGCAGGGCAATCAGCCCCAGCATTTT.

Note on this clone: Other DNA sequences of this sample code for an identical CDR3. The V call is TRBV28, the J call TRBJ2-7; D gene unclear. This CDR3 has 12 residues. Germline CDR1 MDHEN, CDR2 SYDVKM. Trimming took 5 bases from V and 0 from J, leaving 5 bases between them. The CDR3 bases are TGTGCCAGCAGTGGAAGCTCCTACGAGCAGTACTTC. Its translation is CASSGSSYEQYF.

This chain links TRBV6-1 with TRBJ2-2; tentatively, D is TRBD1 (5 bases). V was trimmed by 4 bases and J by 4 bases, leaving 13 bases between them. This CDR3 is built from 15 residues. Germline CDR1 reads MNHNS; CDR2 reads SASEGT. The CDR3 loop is CASSGDWGATGELFF. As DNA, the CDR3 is TGTGCCAGCAGTGGGGATTGGGGCGCCACCGGGGAGCTGTTTTTT.

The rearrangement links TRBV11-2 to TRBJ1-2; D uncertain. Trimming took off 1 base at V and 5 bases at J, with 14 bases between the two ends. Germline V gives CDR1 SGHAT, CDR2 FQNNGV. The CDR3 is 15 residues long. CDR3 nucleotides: TGTGCCAGCAGCTTAGGGAGACACCTCCAGTATGGCTACACCTTC. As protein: CASSLGRHLQYGYTF.

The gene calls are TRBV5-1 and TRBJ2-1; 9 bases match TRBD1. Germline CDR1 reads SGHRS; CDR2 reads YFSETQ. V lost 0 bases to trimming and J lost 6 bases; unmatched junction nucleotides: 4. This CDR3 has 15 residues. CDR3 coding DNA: TGCGCCAGCAGCTTGGGGGACAGGGTCGCCAATGAGCAGTTCTTC. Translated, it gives CASSLGDRVANEQFF.

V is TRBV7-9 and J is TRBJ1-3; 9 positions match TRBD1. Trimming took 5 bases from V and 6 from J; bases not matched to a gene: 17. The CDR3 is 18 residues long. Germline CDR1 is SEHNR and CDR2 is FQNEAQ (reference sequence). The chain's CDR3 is CASSAGTGLNHVANTIYF. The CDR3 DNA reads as TGTGCCAGCAGCGCCGGGACAGGGCTCAACCACGTCGCAAACACCATATATTTT.

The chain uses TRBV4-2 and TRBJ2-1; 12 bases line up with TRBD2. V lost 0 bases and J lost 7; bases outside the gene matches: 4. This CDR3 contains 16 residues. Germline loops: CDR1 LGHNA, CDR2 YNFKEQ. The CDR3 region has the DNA TGTGCCAGCAGCCAAGAGTCTAGCGGGAGGGGTAATGAGCAGTTCTTC. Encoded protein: CASSQESSGRGNEQFF.

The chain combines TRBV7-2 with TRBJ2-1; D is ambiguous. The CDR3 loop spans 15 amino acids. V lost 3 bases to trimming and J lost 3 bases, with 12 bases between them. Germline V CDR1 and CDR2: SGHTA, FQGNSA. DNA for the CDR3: TGTGCCAGCAGCTTGGGTCCTACGGTCTACAATGAGCAGTTCTTC. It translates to CASSLGPTVYNEQFF.

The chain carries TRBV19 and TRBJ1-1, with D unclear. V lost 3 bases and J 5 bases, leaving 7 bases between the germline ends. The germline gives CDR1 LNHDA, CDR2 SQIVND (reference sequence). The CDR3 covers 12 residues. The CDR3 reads CASSMMRTEAFF. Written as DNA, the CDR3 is TGTGCCAGTAGTATGATGAGGACTGAAGCTTTCTTT.

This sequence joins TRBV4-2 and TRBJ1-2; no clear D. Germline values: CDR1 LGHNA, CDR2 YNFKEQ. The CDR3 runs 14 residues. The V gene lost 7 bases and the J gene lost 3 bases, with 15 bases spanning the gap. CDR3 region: CASTDGLRDYGYTF. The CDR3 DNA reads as TGTGCCAGCACCGACGGACTCCGGGACTATGGCTACACCTTC.

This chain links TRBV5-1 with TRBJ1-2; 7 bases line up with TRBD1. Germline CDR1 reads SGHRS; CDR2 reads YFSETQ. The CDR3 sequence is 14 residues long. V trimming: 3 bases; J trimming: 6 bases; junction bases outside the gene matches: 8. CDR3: CASSYAGQFDGYTF. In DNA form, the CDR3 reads TGCGCCAGCAGCTACGCGGGACAGTTTGATGGCTACACCTTC. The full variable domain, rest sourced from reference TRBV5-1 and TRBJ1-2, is KAGVTQTPRYLIKTRGQQVTLSCSPISGHRSVSWYQQTPGQGLQFLFEYFSETQRNKGNFPGRFSGRQFSNSRSEMNVSTLELGDSALYLCASSYAGQFDGYTFGSGTRLTVV.

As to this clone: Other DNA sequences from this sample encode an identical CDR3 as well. CDR3 residues: CASSLSQDTDTQYF. The CDR3 DNA sequence: TGCGCCAGCAGCTTGAGTCAGGACACAGATACGCAGTATTTT. The rearrangement joins TRBV5-1 to TRBJ2-3; D unresolved. The CDR3 spans 14 residues. The germline gives CDR1 SGHRS, CDR2 YFSETQ. V was pared by 1 base and J by 2 bases, with 8 bases between.

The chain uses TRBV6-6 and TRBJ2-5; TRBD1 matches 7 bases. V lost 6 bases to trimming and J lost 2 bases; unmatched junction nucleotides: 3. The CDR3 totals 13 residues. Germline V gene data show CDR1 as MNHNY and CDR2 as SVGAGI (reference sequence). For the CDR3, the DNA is TGTGCCAGCAGGGGGACAGTACAAGAGACCCAGTACTTC. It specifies CASRGTVQETQYF.

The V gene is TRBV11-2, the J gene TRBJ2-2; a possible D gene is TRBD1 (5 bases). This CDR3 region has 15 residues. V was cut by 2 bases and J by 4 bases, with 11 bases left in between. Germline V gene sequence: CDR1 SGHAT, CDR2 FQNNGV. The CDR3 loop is CASSLYGAATGELFF. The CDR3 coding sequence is TGTGCCAGCAGCTTATATGGGGCAGCCACCGGGGAGCTGTTTTTT. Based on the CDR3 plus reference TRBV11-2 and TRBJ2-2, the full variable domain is EAGVAQSPRYKIIEKRQSVAFWCNPISGHATLYWYQQILGQGPKLLIQFQNNGVVDDSQLPKDRFSAERLKGVDSTLKIQPAKLEDSAVYLCASSLYGAATGELFFGEGSRLTVL.

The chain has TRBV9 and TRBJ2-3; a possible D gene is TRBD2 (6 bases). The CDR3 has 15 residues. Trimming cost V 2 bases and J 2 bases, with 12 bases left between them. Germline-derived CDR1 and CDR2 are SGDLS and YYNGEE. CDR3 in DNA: TGTGCCAGCAGCGTCCTAGCGCACCCCACAGATACGCAGTATTTT. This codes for CASSVLAHPTDTQYF.

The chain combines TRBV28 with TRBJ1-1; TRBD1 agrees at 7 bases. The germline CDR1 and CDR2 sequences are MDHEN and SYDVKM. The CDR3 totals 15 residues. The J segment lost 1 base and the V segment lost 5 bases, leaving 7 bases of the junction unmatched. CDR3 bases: TGTGCCAGCAGTCAAGCCGGGACAGCGAACACTGAAGCTTTCTTT. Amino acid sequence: CASSQAGTANTEAFF.

CDR3: CAISRGRDTEAFF. The CDR3 nucleotides read TGTGCCATCAGCAGGGGCAGGGACACTGAAGCTTTCTTT. V is TRBV10-3 and J is TRBJ1-1; TRBD1 might be the D (6 bases). V was clipped by 6 bases and J by 3 bases, with 11 bases between them. CDR3 size: 13 residues. From germline, CDR1 is ENHRY and CDR2 SYGVKD.

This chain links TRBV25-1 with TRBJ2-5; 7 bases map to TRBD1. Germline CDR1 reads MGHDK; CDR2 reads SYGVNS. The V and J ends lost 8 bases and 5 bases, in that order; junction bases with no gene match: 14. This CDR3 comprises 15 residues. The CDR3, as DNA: TGTGCCAGCGCGCTAGGCGGACCCAGGGGGGAGACCCAGTACTTC. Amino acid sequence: CASALGGPRGETQYF.

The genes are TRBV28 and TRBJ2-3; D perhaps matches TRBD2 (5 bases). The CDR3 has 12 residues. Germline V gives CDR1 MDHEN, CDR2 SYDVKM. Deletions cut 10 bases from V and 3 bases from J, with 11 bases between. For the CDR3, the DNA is TGTGCCACCCGTGGGGAGACAGATACGCAGTATTTT. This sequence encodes CATRGETDTQYF. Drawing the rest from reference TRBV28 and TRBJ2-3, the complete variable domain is DVKVTQSSRYLVKRTGEKVFLECVQDMDHENMFWYRQDPGLGLRLIYFSYDVKMKEKGDIPEGYSVSREKKERFSLILESASTNQTSMYLCATRGETDTQYFGPGTRLTVL.

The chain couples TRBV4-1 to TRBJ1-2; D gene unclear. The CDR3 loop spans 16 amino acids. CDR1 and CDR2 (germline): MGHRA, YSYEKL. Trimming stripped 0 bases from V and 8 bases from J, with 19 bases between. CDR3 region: CASSQDRTTPLLGYTF. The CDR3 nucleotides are TGCGCCAGCAGCCAAGACCGCACCACACCACTATTAGGCTACACCTTC.

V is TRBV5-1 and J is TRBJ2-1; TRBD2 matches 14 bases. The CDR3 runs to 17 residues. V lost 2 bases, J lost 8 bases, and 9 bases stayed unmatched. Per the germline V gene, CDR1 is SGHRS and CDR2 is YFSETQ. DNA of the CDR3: TGCGCCAGCAGCTTCGCCGGGACTAGCGGGAGTCGGGATGAGCAGTTCTTC. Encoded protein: CASSFAGTSGSRDEQFF. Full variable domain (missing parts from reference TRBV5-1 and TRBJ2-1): KAGVTQTPRYLIKTRGQQVTLSCSPISGHRSVSWYQQTPGQGLQFLFEYFSETQRNKGNFPGRFSGRQFSNSRSEMNVSTLELGDSALYLCASSFAGTSGSRDEQFFGPGTRLTVL.

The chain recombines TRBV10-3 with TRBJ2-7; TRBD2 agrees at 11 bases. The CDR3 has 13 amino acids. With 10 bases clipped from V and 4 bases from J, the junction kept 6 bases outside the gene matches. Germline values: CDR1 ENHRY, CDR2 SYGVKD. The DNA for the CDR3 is TGTGCCACCGCTGGGACTAGCGGATACGAGCAGTACTTC. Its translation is CATAGTSGYEQYF.

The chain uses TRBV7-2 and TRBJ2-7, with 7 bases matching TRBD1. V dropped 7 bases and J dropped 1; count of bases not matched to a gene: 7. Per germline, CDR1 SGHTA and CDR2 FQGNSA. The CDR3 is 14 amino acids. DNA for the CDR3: TGTGCCAGCAAACCGGGACAGATTTCCTACGAGCAGTACTTC. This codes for CASKPGQISYEQYF.

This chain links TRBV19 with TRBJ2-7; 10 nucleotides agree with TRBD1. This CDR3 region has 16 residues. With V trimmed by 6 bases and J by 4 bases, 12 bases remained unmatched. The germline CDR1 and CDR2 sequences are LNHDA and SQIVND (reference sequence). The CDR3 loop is CASRPQGDRGRYEQYF. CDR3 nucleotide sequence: TGTGCCAGTAGGCCTCAGGGGGACAGGGGTCGGTACGAGCAGTACTTC.

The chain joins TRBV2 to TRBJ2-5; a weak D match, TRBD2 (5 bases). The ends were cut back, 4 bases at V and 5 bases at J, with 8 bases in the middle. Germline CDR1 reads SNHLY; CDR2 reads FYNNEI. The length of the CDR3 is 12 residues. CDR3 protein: CASSGTWETQYF. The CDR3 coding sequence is TGTGCCAGCAGTGGGACTTGGGAGACCCAGTACTTC.

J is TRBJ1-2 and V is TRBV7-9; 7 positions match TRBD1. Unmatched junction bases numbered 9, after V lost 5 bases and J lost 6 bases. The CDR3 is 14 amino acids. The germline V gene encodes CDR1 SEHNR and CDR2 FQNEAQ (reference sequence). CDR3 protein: CASSPPGGFHGYTF. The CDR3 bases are TGTGCCAGCAGCCCACCAGGGGGTTTCCATGGCTACACCTTC.